The rows below give T cell receptor beta chains drawn from one sample of a study of cytomegalovirus exposure and HLA in healthy donors. Sequencing used immunoSEQ multiplex PCR; TCRdb keeps in-frame clones, though not all of them. This sample has fewer than 200,000 clones, with under 90% found just once. The sequencing sample was made of PBMCs. The receptors were gathered from a male donor in good health and CMV-seronegative. The CDR3 runs from the conserved cysteine through the conserved F or W. The D gene is left open where the match is weak. Clone size is shown for a subset of rows, as once, few, many or a class of expanded clone.

once	TRBV7-9	TRBJ2-2	NA	CSSSLTDTGELFF	TGTTCCAGCAGCCTAACCGACACCGGGGAGCTGTTTTTT
once	TRBV9	TRBJ1-3	NA	CASSVYDSSGNTIYF	TGTGCCAGCAGCGTATACGACAGCTCTGGAAACACCATATATTTT
NA	TRBV5-4	TRBJ2-3	TRBD2	CASSSGTSGRTSTDTQYF	TGTGCCAGCAGCTCCGGGACTAGCGGGAGGACTAGCACAGATACGCAGTATTTT
NA	TRBV15	TRBJ2-1	TRBD1	CATSRVGDRVNEQFF	TGTGCCACCAGCAGAGTGGGGGACAGGGTGAATGAGCAGTTCTTC
NA	TRBV14	TRBJ2-3	TRBD1	CASGIDRGRADTQYF	TGTGCCAGCGGGATAGACAGGGGGCGCGCAGATACGCAGTATTTT
NA	TRBV6-5	TRBJ1-4	NA	CASSYSTRINEKLFF	TGTGCCAGCAGTTACTCGACACGGATTAATGAAAAACTGTTTTTT
NA	TRBV18	TRBJ2-1	TRBD2	CASSPPGLAGAYNEQFF	TGTGCCAGCTCACCACCGGGACTAGCGGGAGCCTACAATGAGCAGTTCTTC
NA	TRBV2	TRBJ1-5	NA	CASSEPGGNQPQHF	TGTGCCAGCAGTGAACCAGGGGGCAATCAGCCCCAGCATTTT
few	TRBV7-4	TRBJ2-1	TRBD2	CASSLTILAGGHYSVYNEQFF	TGTGCCAGCAGCCTAACTATCCTAGCGGGGGGGCATTATTCGGTCTACAATGAGCAGTTCTTC
NA	TRBV7-3	TRBJ1-6	NA	CASSLSSQGNSPLHF	TGTGCCAGCAGCTTAAGTTCCCAGGGGAATTCACCCCTCCACTTT
NA	TRBV27	TRBJ2-1	NA	CASSFVGGYNEQFF	TGTGCCAGCAGTTTCGTCGGGGGATACAATGAGCAGTTCTTC
NA	TRBV27	TRBJ1-5	TRBD1	CASSFSTGVNQPQHF	TGTGCCAGCAGTTTCTCGACAGGGGTCAATCAGCCCCAGCATTTT
NA	TRBV5-1	TRBJ1-1	TRBD1	CASSLGGQPAAFF	TGCGCCAGCAGCTTGGGGGGACAGCCGGCAGCTTTCTTT
few	TRBV18	TRBJ2-7	TRBD1	CASSEGQGGTYEQYF	TGTGCCAGCTCAGAAGGACAGGGGGGAACCTACGAGCAGTACTTC
NA	TRBV27	TRBJ2-7	NA	CASSLRAGYEQYF	TGTGCCAGCAGCCTTAGAGCAGGATACGAGCAGTACTTC
NA	TRBV11-2	TRBJ2-7	NA	CASTRQAHGNEQYF	TGTGCCAGCACCCGGCAGGCACACGGGAACGAGCAGTACTTC
NA	TRBV29-1	TRBJ2-5	NA	CSVVRGQETQYF	TGCAGCGTTGTCAGGGGTCAGGAGACCCAGTACTTC
NA	TRBV7-3	TRBJ1-1	TRBD1	CASSLTDRAAEAFF	TGTGCCAGCAGCTTAACGGACAGGGCTGCGGAAGCTTTCTTT
NA	TRBV6-4	TRBJ2-3	TRBD2	CASSVLAGGRADTQYF	TGTGCCAGCAGTGTTCTAGCGGGGGGGCGAGCAGATACGCAGTATTTT
NA	TRBV9	TRBJ2-7	TRBD2	CASSEGTSGSPYEQYF	TGTGCCAGCAGCGAGGGGACTAGCGGGAGCCCCTACGAGCAGTACTTC
NA	TRBV18	TRBJ2-1	NA	CASSPSSWIHNEQFF	TGTGCCAGCTCACCATCTAGCTGGATCCACAATGAGCAGTTCTTC
few	TRBV6-5	TRBJ2-5	NA	CASSVGETQYF	TGTGCCAGCAGTGTCGGGGAGACCCAGTACTTC
few	TRBV5-8	TRBJ2-4	TRBD2	CASSHNSGTIAKNIQYF	TGTGCCAGCAGCCATAATAGCGGGACAATAGCCAAAAACATTCAGTACTTC
once	TRBV7-2	TRBJ2-5	NA	CASSLVTEETQYF	TGTGCCAGCAGCTTAGTAACAGAAGAGACCCAGTACTTC
NA	TRBV7-9	TRBJ1-2	TRBD1	CSSSSRSPGQGADGYTF	TGTTCCAGCAGCTCGCGTTCCCCGGGACAGGGGGCGGATGGCTACACCTTC
NA	TRBV19	TRBJ1-5	TRBD1	CASSPRQGNSNQPQHF	TGTGCCAGTAGTCCGAGACAGGGTAATAGCAATCAGCCCCAGCATTTT
NA	TRBV14	TRBJ2-1	TRBD2	CASSQGTGGEQFF	TGTGCCAGCAGCCAAGGAACGGGAGGTGAGCAGTTCTTC
NA	TRBV27	TRBJ2-3	TRBD1	CASSKWTGPDTQYF	TGTGCCAGCAGTAAATGGACAGGGCCAGATACGCAGTATTTT